The T cell receptor (beta chain) described here comes from a study of shared clonotypes between healthy human individuals. At the level of the study: CD4 naive and memory got three plates each, CD8 naive two, CD8 memory one.

Between the trimmed V and J ends, which lost 1 base and 7 bases, there was a span of 11 bases. Germline CDR1 is SGHKS and CDR2 is YYEKEE (reference sequence). The length of the CDR3 is 13 residues. Libraries were prepared by immunoSEQ multiplex PCR; TCRdb keeps only in-frame clonotypes and omits some of them. The sample includes fewer than 2.5 million clones, roughly 93% of them seen just once. The sequence was collected from a man between 18 and 29 years old in good health. Some clones in this sample may be carry-over from other donors' samples. The sample comprised naive CD4+ T cells from PBMCs. The subset is: CD45RA+ positively selected. The rearrangement joins TRBV5-5 to TRBJ1-1, with D unclear. The CDR3 nucleotides are TGTGCCAGCAGCTTGAGAAGGGATCATGAAGCTTTCTTT. Its protein product is CASSLRRDHEAFF. The complete variable domain, with remaining parts taken from reference TRBV5-5 and TRBJ1-1, reads DAGVTQSPTHLIKTRGQQVTLRCSPISGHKSVSWYQQVLGQGPQFIFQYYEKEERGRGNFPDRFSARQFPNYSSELNVNALLLGDSALYLCASSLRRDHEAFFGQGTRLTVV.